The 12 T cell receptor beta chains in this list originate from one sample, sequenced in a study of beta chain features in type 1 diabetes listed by TCRdb under 2018. Results and caveats for the whole study, not just this receptor: In all four CD4+ subsets, TCRB CDR3 length was moderately but significantly shorter in type 1 diabetes patients.

Preparation of the library involved the immunoSEQ multiplex PCR assay. All of the isolated RNA was reverse transcribed with the High Capacity cDNA Reverse Transcription Kit, so expressed TCRB transcripts were sequenced. The table comes from immuneACCESS by way of TCRdb, which keeps in-frame sequences with V and J called. Part of the clones is missing from these tables; in studies checked, under half for an unresolved V gene and the rest for unknown reasons. The sample includes about 340,000 clones, with about 14% observed a single time. Approximately 0.016% of the sample rests with the top ten. These receptors are not linked to any known antigen. The specimen sequenced was naive CD4+ T cells from blood. Per the publication, the cell subset or site label means: true naive CD4+ T cells. The source of these receptors is a woman under 30 with type 1 diabetes.

The chain recombines TRBV7-3 with TRBJ1-2; no clear D. Trimming took 5 bases from V and 6 from J, leaving 13 bases between them. The V gene's germline CDR1 is SGHTA and CDR2 FQGTGA. The CDR3 has 13 amino acids. CDR3 in DNA: TGTGCCAGCAGCGCAGGCACTCGGCATGGCTACACCTTC. Translated, it gives CASSAGTRHGYTF.

This clone was counted only a few times. The rearrangement joins TRBV6-5 to TRBJ2-7; TRBD1 agrees at 9 bases. Germline trimming cut 6 bases from V and 5 bases from J; bases unmatched to any gene: 8. Per germline, CDR1 MNHEY and CDR2 SVGAGI. The CDR3 spans 14 residues. CDR3 in DNA: TGTGCCAGCAGACCCTCCGGGACAGGGAACGAGCAGTACGTC. Encoded protein: CASRPSGTGNEQYV.

In its sample, this clone was seen a few times. The V and J genes are TRBV2 and TRBJ2-1, with D maybe TRBD2 (5 bases). Trimming pared 4 bases from V and 9 bases from J, leaving 7 bases between. The germline CDR1 and CDR2 sequences are SNHLY and FYNNEI. The CDR3 contains 11 residues. The CDR3 spells CASSGGGEQFF. CDR3 nucleotide sequence: TGTGCCAGCAGTGGCGGAGGTGAGCAGTTCTTC.

This clone has just a few counts. The chain joins TRBV4-3 to TRBJ2-4; maybe TRBD1 (6 bases). V dropped 3 bases and J dropped 14 bases, with 17 bases sitting between them. In germline, CDR1 is LGHNA, CDR2 YSLEER. The CDR3 is 13 amino acids. The CDR3 DNA is TGCGCCAGCAGCCAGGGACGGACAGCGTTTAAGTACTTC. Translated, it gives CASSQGRTAFKYF.

This clone showed up just a few times. The gene calls are TRBV30 and TRBJ1-1; a possible D gene is TRBD1 (6 bases). The CDR3 spans 13 residues. The germline V and J ends were trimmed by 3 bases and 5 bases, with 13 bases remaining between them. Germline V CDR1 and CDR2: GTSNPN, SVGIG (reference sequence). CDR3 protein: CAWSENRATEAFF. DNA of the CDR3: TGTGCCTGGAGCGAGAACAGGGCTACTGAAGCTTTCTTT.

J is TRBJ2-1 and V is TRBV10-3, with TRBD2 identical over 7 bases. Trimming at V came to 6 bases and at J to 2 bases, leaving 7 bases not matched to a gene. Germline V gene sequence: CDR1 ENHRY, CDR2 SYGVKD. The CDR3 runs to 15 residues. In nucleotides, the CDR3 is TGTGCCATCAGATCTAGCGGAGGCACCTACAATGAGCAGTTCTTC. Its translation: CAIRSSGGTYNEQFF.

This clone has a handful of counts. The chain employs TRBV14 and TRBJ2-5; D remains ambiguous. Trimming removed 1 base at V and 5 bases at J, with 8 bases between. Per germline, CDR1 SGHDN and CDR2 FVKESK. The CDR3 is 13 amino acids. The CDR3 bases are TGTGCCAGCAGCCAAGTCTCCTTGGAGACCCAGTACTTC. Its protein product is CASSQVSLETQYF.

This clone turned up a few times. The CDR3 sequence: CASSPLGGREQFF. In DNA, the CDR3 is TGTGCCAGCAGCCCCCTTGGCGGGAGGGAGCAGTTCTTC. The chain employs TRBV7-3 and TRBJ2-1, with TRBD2 matching over 8 bases. Germline CDR1 SGHTA, CDR2 FQGTGA. The CDR3 sequence is 13 residues long. After removal of 5 bases from V and 10 bases from J, the junction contained 7 bases not matched to a gene.

This clone was observed a handful of times. V gene TRBV2 combines with J gene TRBJ2-7; D might be TRBD2 (5 bases). The CDR3 consists of 13 residues. CDR1 is SNHLY, CDR2 FYNNEI, per germline. Trimming stripped 3 bases from V and 4 bases from J, with 10 bases between. CDR3 in amino acids: CASSDRGLYEQYV. CDR3 in DNA: TGTGCCAGCAGTGATCGGGGATTATACGAGCAGTACGTC.

In this sample, this clone turned up a few times. V and J are TRBV7-2 and TRBJ1-2; a possible D gene is TRBD1 (6 bases). CDR1 is SGHTA, CDR2 FQGNSA, per germline. CDR3 length: 17 residues. Trimming took 0 bases from V and 3 from J, leaving 17 bases between them. The CDR3 DNA is TGTGCCAGCAGCTTAGCGGTCGCACCCGAGGGGGACTATGGCTACACCTTC. Translation gives CASSLAVAPEGDYGYTF.

A few counts support this clone. V and J are TRBV18 and TRBJ2-1; 7 nucleotides match TRBD2. Germline CDR1 is KGHSH and CDR2 is LQKENI. This CDR3 region has 15 residues. V lost 1 base, J lost 7 bases, and 7 bases stayed unmatched. In nucleotides, the CDR3 is TGTGCCAGCTCACCACAACCGACAGCGGGAAATGAGCAGTTCTTC. Translated: CASSPQPTAGNEQFF.

Only a few counts were recorded for this clone. The chain is built from TRBV18 and TRBJ2-7, with D possibly being TRBD2 (6 bases). The ends were cut back, 2 bases at V and 6 bases at J, with 14 bases in the middle. This CDR3 has 14 residues. Per the germline V gene, CDR1 is KGHSH and CDR2 is LQKENI. CDR3 DNA: TGTGCCAGCTCACCAACACCGACTAGGGGCGAGCAGTACGTC. It translates to CASSPTPTRGEQYV.